The entry below gives a single T cell receptor beta chain sequence along with its context. Its antigen is still unknown. These data belong to a study of CD8 T cells in Susac syndrome. Whole-study results and caveats: The CD4+ T cell repertoires, which came from Susac syndrome patients, showed no sign of clonal expansion.

Random hexamers were used to reverse transcribe the RNA input (0.5 to 1 ug). A single record per CDR3 protein comes from TCRdb applying MiXCR to the immunoSEQ multiplex PCR reads. The table records approximately 180,000 distinct CDR3 sequences, about 95% of them present only once. There are 13 residues in the CDR3. Germline assignment: CDR1 SGHRS and CDR2 YFSETQ. V was clipped by 4 bases and J by 5 bases, with 10 bases between them. This receptor was obtained from a human donor with Susac syndrome. The specimen sequenced was CD4+ T cells from PBMCs. This chain links TRBV5-1 with TRBJ2-1; the D gene is possibly TRBD2 (5 bases). In DNA form, the CDR3 reads TGCGCCAGCAGCCATGGTAGCGACAATGAGCAGTTCTTC. Translation: CASSHGSDNEQFF.